The source of this T cell receptor beta chain is a study of T cells in Graves' hyperthyroidism and ophthalmopathy. Subjects with ophthalmopathy showed a Clinical Activity Score no lower than 3, a NOSPECS grade no lower than 4, and a duration shorter than 3 months. Trimming left V 7 bases short and J 1 base short, with 9 bases between. This CDR3 contains 13 residues. Germline lookup yields CDR1 KGHDR and CDR2 SFDVKD. Researchers took RNA transcripts and amplified the TCR beta CDR3 regions from them. The HTBI primer set was used in a first-round RT-PCR of the TCR CDR3. Via MiXCR, TCRdb re-called the multiplex PCR reads, giving one row per CDR3 protein. The sample records about 600,000 distinct CDR3 sequences, 14% being singletons. Many counts were recorded for this clonotype.

J is TRBJ2-5 and V is TRBV24-1; D is uncertain. This clonotype was sampled from a woman between 18 and 30 years old with Graves' ophthalmopathy. Specimen: blood. This CDR3 reads CATRGTAQETQYF. The CDR3 coding sequence is TGTGCCACCAGAGGAACCGCCCAAGAGACCCAGTACTTC.